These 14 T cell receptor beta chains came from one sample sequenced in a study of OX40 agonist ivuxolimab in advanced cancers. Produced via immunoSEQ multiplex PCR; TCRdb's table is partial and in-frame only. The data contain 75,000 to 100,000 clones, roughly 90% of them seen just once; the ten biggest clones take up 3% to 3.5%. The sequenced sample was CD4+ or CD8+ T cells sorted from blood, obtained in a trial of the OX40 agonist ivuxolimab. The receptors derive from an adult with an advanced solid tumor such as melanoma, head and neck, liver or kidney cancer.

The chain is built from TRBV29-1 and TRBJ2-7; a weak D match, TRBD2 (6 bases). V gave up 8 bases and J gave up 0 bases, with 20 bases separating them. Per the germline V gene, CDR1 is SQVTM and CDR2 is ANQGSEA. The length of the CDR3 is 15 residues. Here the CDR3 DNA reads TGCAGCTATTCCGGGACTCCTTACAGCTCCTACGAGCAGTACTTC. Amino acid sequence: CSYSGTPYSSYEQYF.

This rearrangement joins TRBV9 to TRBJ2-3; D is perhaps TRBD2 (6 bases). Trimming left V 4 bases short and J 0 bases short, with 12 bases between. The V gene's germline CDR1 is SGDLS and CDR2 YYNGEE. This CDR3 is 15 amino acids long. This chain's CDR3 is CASSFLAPSTDTQYF. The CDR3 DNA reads TGTGCCAGCAGCTTCCTAGCGCCTAGCACAGATACGCAGTATTTT.

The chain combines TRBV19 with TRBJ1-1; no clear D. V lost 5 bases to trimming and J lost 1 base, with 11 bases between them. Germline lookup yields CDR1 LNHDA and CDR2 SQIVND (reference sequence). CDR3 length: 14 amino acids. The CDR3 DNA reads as TGTGCCAGTAGTCTGGGATTGGGGAACACTGAAGCTTTCTTT. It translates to CASSLGLGNTEAFF.

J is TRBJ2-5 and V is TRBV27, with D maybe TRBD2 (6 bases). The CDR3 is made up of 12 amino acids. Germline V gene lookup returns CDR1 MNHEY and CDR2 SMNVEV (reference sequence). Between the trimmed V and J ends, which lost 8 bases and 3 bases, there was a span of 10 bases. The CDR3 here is CASGGTEETQYF. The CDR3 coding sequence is TGTGCCAGCGGAGGGACGGAAGAGACCCAGTACTTC.

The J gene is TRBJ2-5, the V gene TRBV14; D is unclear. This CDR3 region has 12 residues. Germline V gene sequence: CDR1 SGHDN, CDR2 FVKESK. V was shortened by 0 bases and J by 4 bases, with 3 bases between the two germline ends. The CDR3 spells CASSQEGETQYF. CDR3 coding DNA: TGTGCCAGCAGCCAAGAGGGAGAGACCCAGTACTTC.

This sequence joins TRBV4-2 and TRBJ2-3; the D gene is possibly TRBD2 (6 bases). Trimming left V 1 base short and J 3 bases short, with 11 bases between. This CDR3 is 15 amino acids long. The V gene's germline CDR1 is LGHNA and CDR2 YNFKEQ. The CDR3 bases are TGTGCCAGCAGCCAAGTCGCGGGAAAGACAGATACGCAGTATTTT. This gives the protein CASSQVAGKTDTQYF.

The CDR3 sequence is CASTPLDRTYEQYF. The CDR3 DNA is TGTGCCAGCACCCCCCTCGACAGGACTTACGAGCAGTACTTC. The chain employs TRBV7-8 and TRBJ2-7; tentative D call: TRBD1 (6 bases). Trimming took off 7 bases at V and 4 bases at J, with 17 bases between the two ends. The CDR3 loop spans 14 amino acids. Germline CDR1 SGHVS, CDR2 FQNEAQ.

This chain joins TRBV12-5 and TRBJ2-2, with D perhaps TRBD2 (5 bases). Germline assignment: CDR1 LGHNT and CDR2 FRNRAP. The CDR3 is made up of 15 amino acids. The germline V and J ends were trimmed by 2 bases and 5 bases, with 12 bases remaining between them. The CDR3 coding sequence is TGTGCTAGTGGTTTGCGCGGGCCGGATACCGGGGAGCTGTTTTTT. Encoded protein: CASGLRGPDTGELFF. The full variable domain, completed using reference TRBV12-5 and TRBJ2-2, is DARVTQTPRHKVTEMGQEVTMRCQPILGHNTVFWYRQTMMQGLELLAYFRNRAPLDDSGMPKDRFSAEMPDATLATLKIQPSEPRDSAVYFCASGLRGPDTGELFFGEGSRLTVL.

Written as DNA, the CDR3 is TGCGCCAGCAGCTTGGGACTGAGCTCCTACAATGAGCAGTTCTTC. Its translation: CASSLGLSSYNEQFF. This chain connects TRBV5-1 to TRBJ2-1, with D uncertain. The CDR3 spans 15 residues. The V end lost 0 bases, the J end lost 0 bases, and 7 bases lay between the germline ends. Germline CDR1 and CDR2: SGHRS and YFSETQ.

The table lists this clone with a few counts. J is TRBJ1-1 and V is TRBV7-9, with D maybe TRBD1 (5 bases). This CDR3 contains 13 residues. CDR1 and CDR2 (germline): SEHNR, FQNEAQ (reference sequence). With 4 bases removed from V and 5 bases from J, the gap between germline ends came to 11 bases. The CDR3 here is CASSSLSGTEAFF. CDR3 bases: TGTGCCAGCAGCTCGCTGTCAGGGACTGAAGCTTTCTTT.

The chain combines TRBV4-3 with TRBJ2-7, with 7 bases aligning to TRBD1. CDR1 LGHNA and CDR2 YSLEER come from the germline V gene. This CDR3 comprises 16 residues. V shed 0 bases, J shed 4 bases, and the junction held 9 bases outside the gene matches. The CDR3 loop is CASSQDNAGGSYEQYF. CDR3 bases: TGCGCCAGCAGCCAAGATAATGCAGGGGGATCTTACGAGCAGTACTTC.

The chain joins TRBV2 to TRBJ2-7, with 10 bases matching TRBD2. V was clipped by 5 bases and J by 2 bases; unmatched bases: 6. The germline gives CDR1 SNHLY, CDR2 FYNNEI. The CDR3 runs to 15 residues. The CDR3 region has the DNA TGTGCCAGCAGTCTTGGACTAGCGGAGGCCTACGAGCAGTACTTC. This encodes CASSLGLAEAYEQYF.

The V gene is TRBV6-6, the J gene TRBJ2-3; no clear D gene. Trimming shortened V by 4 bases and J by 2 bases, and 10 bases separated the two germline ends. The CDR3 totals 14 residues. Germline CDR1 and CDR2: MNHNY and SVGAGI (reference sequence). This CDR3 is CASSSWRITDTQYF. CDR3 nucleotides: TGTGCCAGCAGTTCCTGGAGAATCACAGATACGCAGTATTTT.

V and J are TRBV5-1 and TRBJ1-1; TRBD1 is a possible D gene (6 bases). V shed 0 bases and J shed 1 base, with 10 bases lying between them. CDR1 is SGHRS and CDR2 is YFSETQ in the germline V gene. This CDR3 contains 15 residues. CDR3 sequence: CASSLEGGQNTEAFF. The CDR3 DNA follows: TGCGCCAGCAGCTTGGAGGGGGGCCAGAACACTGAAGCTTTCTTT.